A selection of T cell receptor beta chains follows, all from one sample in a study of human T cells and chemical hapten exposure. From the RACE reads, TCRdb called clonotypes with MiXCR, one entry per CDR3 protein. The sample holds approximately 400,000 distinct CDR3 sequences, approximately 5% seen once. The sequences come from whole blood, collected in connection with sensitization to the hapten diphenylcyclopropenone (DPC). The receptors come from a woman between 45 and 60 years old with alopecia areata. Some clones in this sample may be carry-over from other donors' samples. Each CDR3 is given with its conserved first and last residue.

V	J	CDR3
TRBV9	TRBJ2-7	CASSEGTGVSYEQYF
TRBV14	TRBJ2-2	CASSFTLPTGAGELFF
TRBV6-5	TRBJ1-1	CASSYVLGDTEAFF
TRBV9	TRBJ2-1	CASSVAGDEQFF
TRBV20-1	TRBJ1-1	CSAPQSIEAFF
TRBV2	TRBJ1-1	CASSVRQGINTEAFF
TRBV7-2	TRBJ2-3	CASSFGFPDTQYF
TRBV2	TRBJ1-2	CASSSDNWGRGGYTF
TRBV7-9	TRBJ2-7	CASSPSSSYEQYF
TRBV27	TRBJ2-1	CASSFPPNGRGREQFF
TRBV5-1	TRBJ2-5	CASSFSLAGPQETQYF
TRBV18	TRBJ1-2	CASSPLGQLTYGYTF
TRBV14	TRBJ1-1	CASSTGMITEAFF
TRBV27	TRBJ2-3	CASSRGPGASTDTQYF
TRBV4-1	TRBJ1-5	CASSQVIRAGHQPQHF
TRBV12-3/TRBV12-4	TRBJ1-5	CASSLAGVNQPQHF
TRBV6-2/TRBV6-3	TRBJ1-1	CASSYQGRGTEAFF
TRBV5-1	TRBJ2-1	CASSQTSGRAQYNEQFF